This TCR beta chain was observed in a study of control samples from healthy donors and cancer patients. Method: immunoSEQ multiplex PCR; TCRdb's copy keeps in-frame clones and lacks some. In the table there are roughly 47,000 clones, about 90% of which are singletons. Sequencing was done on a sample of PBMCs. This receptor was taken from a woman aged 60 to 75 with lung cancer.

The CDR3 region is CASSFGRNEQFF. The CDR3 nucleotides are TGTGCCAGCAGCTTTGGGCGGAATGAGCAGTTCTTC. The V and J genes are TRBV5-6 and TRBJ2-1; D gene unclear. The CDR3 runs 12 residues. V lost 2 bases and J lost 7, with 7 bases in between. The V gene's germline CDR1 is SGHDT and CDR2 YYEEEE.